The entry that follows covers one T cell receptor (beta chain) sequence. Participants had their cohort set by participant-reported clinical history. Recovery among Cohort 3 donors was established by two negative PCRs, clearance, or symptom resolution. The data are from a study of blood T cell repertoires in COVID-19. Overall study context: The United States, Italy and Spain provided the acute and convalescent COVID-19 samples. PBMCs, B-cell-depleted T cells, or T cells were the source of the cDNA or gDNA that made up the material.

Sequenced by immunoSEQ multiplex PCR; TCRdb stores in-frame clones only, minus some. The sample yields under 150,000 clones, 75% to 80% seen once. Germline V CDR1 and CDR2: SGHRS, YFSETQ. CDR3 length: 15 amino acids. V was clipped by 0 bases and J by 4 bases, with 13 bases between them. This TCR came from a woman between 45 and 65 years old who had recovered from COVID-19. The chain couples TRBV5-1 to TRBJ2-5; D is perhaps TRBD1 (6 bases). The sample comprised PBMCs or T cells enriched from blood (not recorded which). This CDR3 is CASSLAAIQGETQYF. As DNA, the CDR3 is TGCGCCAGCAGCTTGGCGGCCATACAGGGAGAGACCCAGTACTTC.